The rows below give T cell receptor beta chains drawn from one sample of a study of OX40 agonist ivuxolimab in advanced cancers. Profiling relied on immunoSEQ multiplex PCR, and the TCRdb table lists in-frame clones only, not all of them. Seen here are about 2,100 clones, roughly 77% observed once, and the top ten hold around 35%. This sample comprised CD4+ or CD8+ T cells sorted from blood, obtained in a trial of the OX40 agonist ivuxolimab. Receptors were obtained from an adult with an advanced solid tumor such as melanoma, head and neck, liver or kidney cancer. Each CDR3 is given with its conserved first and last residue. Fields, in order: CDR3 DNA, CDR3 protein, J gene, V gene, clone size, D gene. The D gene is left open where the match is weak. The listing skips clone size in some rows; elsewhere it reads once, few, many or a size class.

TGCAGCGCAAGGACTAGCGGAACCACCGGGGAGCTGTTTTTT CSARTSGTTGELFF TRBJ2-2 TRBV29-1 - TRBD2
TGTGCCACCCAAGGGGATACGCAGTATTTT CATQGDTQYF TRBJ2-3 TRBV28 - -
TGTGCCAGCCGACAGGGGGAATATGGCCCCACTGAAGCTTTCTTT CASRQGEYGPTEAFF TRBJ1-1 TRBV19 - TRBD1
TGTGCCAGCAGCCCGGGGGCGACAGGAGGTTCCAGGCAGTACTTC CASSPGATGGSRQYF TRBJ2-7 TRBV7-1 - -
TGCGCCAGCAGCATTATTACCGGGACAGGGTTGACAGATACGCAGTATTTT CASSIITGTGLTDTQYF TRBJ2-3 TRBV5-1 - TRBD1
TGTGCCAGCACCCCGTGCGGGCGGGGGGACTTC CASTPCGRGDF TRBJ2-4 TRBV28 - TRBD2
TGTGCCAGCAGCTTGGAGGGTTTGAATGAGCAGTTCTTC CASSLEGLNEQFF TRBJ2-1 TRBV7-3 few -
TGTGCCAGCAGCTGGAGTCTCCCCGGCACAGATACGCAGTATTTT CASSWSLPGTDTQYF TRBJ2-3 TRBV7-8 - -
TGTGCCAGCAGCTTAGCAGGGGGCCCCTACAATGAGCAGTTCTTC CASSLAGGPYNEQFF TRBJ2-1 TRBV11-3 - TRBD1
TGTGCCAGCAGCCTGGGGGACCACAGGACCCAGTACTTC CASSLGDHRTQYF TRBJ2-5 TRBV27 - -
TGTGCCAGCAGCCATCGTGTGACAGGGGGCGTGCAGGGGCTGTTTTTT CASSHRVTGGVQGLFF TRBJ2-2 TRBV7-8 few TRBD1
TGTGCCTGGAGAGAAAACAGGGGGAGGTATCAGCCCCAGCATTTT CAWRENRGRYQPQHF TRBJ1-5 TRBV30 - TRBD1
TGTGCCAGCGGGCCCTCTCCGTCCATGACAGATACGCAGTATTTT CASGPSPSMTDTQYF TRBJ2-3 TRBV9 - -
TGTGCCAGCAAGGGGGGCAGGGCTGGCTACACCTTC CASKGGRAGYTF TRBJ1-2 TRBV27 - -
TGTGCCAGCAGTGCTTCAGGGCGGGGGGTATACGAGCAGTACTTC CASSASGRGVYEQYF TRBJ2-7 TRBV28 - TRBD2
TGCAGCGTTGGCTTCTTATCTGGAGGGCGAGCTTTCTTT CSVGFLSGGRAFF TRBJ1-1 TRBV29-1 - -
TGCGCCAGCAGCTTGGTGGCTCAGGCCTCGCAGTATTTT CASSLVAQASQYF TRBJ2-3 TRBV5-1 - -
TGCGCCAGCAGCCTACAGGGGGGTTACAGCTCCTACAATGAGCAGTTCTTC CASSLQGGYSSYNEQFF TRBJ2-1 TRBV4-1 - TRBD1
TGTGCCACCAGCAGAGATAGCGGGAACACACAAGAGCAGTTCTTC CATSRDSGNTQEQFF TRBJ2-1 TRBV15 - TRBD2
TGTGCCAGCAGCTGGGGACGACAGGGTCCGTTTTTT CASSWGRQGPFF TRBJ1-4 TRBV7-6 - TRBD1
TGTGCCAGCAGCCCGTGGGACAGCCCTATTGGAAACACCATATATTTT CASSPWDSPIGNTIYF TRBJ1-3 TRBV13 - TRBD1
TGTGCCAGCAGCGTAGGCGCCGCGGGTCCGCCAACCTACGAGCAGTACTTC CASSVGAAGPPTYEQYF TRBJ2-7 TRBV9 few -
TGTGCCTGGAGTGCCGGGGTTTGGGGTGAGCAGTTCTTC CAWSAGVWGEQFF TRBJ2-1 TRBV30 - -
TGTGCCAGCACCCTTCGACAAGCCGGATGGAGCAATCAGCCCCAGCATTTT CASTLRQAGWSNQPQHF TRBJ1-5 TRBV6-4 - -
TGTGCCAGCAGCGTTCTGACAGGGACGTACGGCTACACCTTC CASSVLTGTYGYTF TRBJ1-2 TRBV9 once TRBD1
TGTGCCACGTACGCCGGGACCATCAGCCAGAATGAGCAGTTCTTC CATYAGTISQNEQFF TRBJ2-1 TRBV10-3 - -
TGTGCCAGCACCGGGTTGGCGGGACGAACAGATACGCAGTATTTT CASTGLAGRTDTQYF TRBJ2-3 TRBV28 - -
TGCGCCAGCAGCTTGGCGGCGGGAGCACTCGAGACCCAGTACTTC CASSLAAGALETQYF TRBJ2-5 TRBV5-1 - TRBD2
TGTGCCAGCAGAAGGACTAGCGGGAGGGTGGATACGCAGTATTTT CASRRTSGRVDTQYF TRBJ2-3 TRBV28 - TRBD2
TGTGCCAGCAGTGAAATAGCGGGAAGCACAGATACGCAGTATTTT CASSEIAGSTDTQYF TRBJ2-3 TRBV6-1 - TRBD2
TGCAGCGCCCCTGGAAAGTTTGGTGAGCAGTTCTTC CSAPGKFGEQFF TRBJ2-1 TRBV29-1 - -
TGTGCCAGCAGCCTGATGGGACAAGTCTACGAGCAGTACTTC CASSLMGQVYEQYF TRBJ2-7 TRBV16 - -
TGCGCCAGCAGCCAAGCTAGCGGGTACGAGCAGTACTTC CASSQASGYEQYF TRBJ2-7 TRBV4-1 large TRBD2
TGTGCCAGCAGCCATAGCGGGAGAGTGGGGGAGACCCAGTACTTC CASSHSGRVGETQYF TRBJ2-5 TRBV7-3 few TRBD2
TGTGCCAGCAGTTTCGGGGAAACAGGGGCGTACGAGCAGTACTTC CASSFGETGAYEQYF TRBJ2-7 TRBV6-5 - TRBD1
TGTGCCAGCAGTTTAGGATACAATGAGCAGTTCTTC CASSLGYNEQFF TRBJ2-1 TRBV27 - -
TGTGCCTGGAGTCTCGGACTAGCGGGAGCCTACAATGAGCAGTTCTTC CAWSLGLAGAYNEQFF TRBJ2-1 TRBV30 - TRBD2
TGTGCCAGCAGTTACTCGCCGGGAGGCTACGAGCAGTACTTC CASSYSPGGYEQYF TRBJ2-7 TRBV6-5 - TRBD2
TGTGCCAGTAGTATCTCGGACATAGCGAACTCTGGGGCCAACGTCCTGACTTTC CASSISDIANSGANVLTF TRBJ2-6 TRBV19 once -
TGTGCCAGCAGCTTGCTAGCCCCCGGGGAGCTGTTTTTT CASSLLAPGELFF TRBJ2-2 TRBV7-6 - -
TGTGCCAGCAGCTTGTGGCAGGGGGCCCTCTCCTACAATGAGCAGTTCTTC CASSLWQGALSYNEQFF TRBJ2-1 TRBV11-1 - TRBD1
TGTGCCAGCAGCTTAGAAAACGGGCGGGACCTCACAGATACGCAGTATTTT CASSLENGRDLTDTQYF TRBJ2-3 TRBV11-2 - -
TGTGCCACCAGCAGAGATAATCAGCCCCAGCATTTT CATSRDNQPQHF TRBJ1-5 TRBV15 - -
TGTGCCAGCAGCTTAATGCTGGGACAGAGACGATACGAGCAGTACTTC CASSLMLGQRRYEQYF TRBJ2-7 TRBV13 - TRBD1
TGTGCCACCAGCACAGGGGGGGGGAACACTGAAGCTTTCTTT CATSTGGGNTEAFF TRBJ1-1 TRBV15 - TRBD1
TGTGCCAGCAGCGAGACTAGCGGGCAGGCCACAGCGGGGGAGCTGTTTTTT CASSETSGQATAGELFF TRBJ2-2 TRBV5-5 - TRBD2
TGCGCCAGCAGCCAATACGGGACAGGGGAACCGAACACTGAAGCTTTCTTT CASSQYGTGEPNTEAFF TRBJ1-1 TRBV4-1 - TRBD1
TGTGCCAGCAGCCAAGTGGGACTAGCGGGAGGGATAACCTACGAGCAGTACTTC CASSQVGLAGGITYEQYF TRBJ2-7 TRBV4-2 once TRBD2
TGTGCCAGCAGCTTACGATATCAGGGACTAGCGGGAAACTACGAGCAGTACTTC CASSLRYQGLAGNYEQYF TRBJ2-7 TRBV5-6 few TRBD2
TGTGCCAGCAGCTTGGCCGCAATGAACACCGGGGAGCTGTTTTTT CASSLAAMNTGELFF TRBJ2-2 TRBV5-5 - -
TGTGCCAGTAGTATTCCAACCGCAGGGGGCGTTGGATATGGCTACACCTTC CASSIPTAGGVGYGYTF TRBJ1-2 TRBV19 - TRBD1
TGCAGCGTTGGAGGGGGTCACGAGACCCAGTACTTC CSVGGGHETQYF TRBJ2-5 TRBV29-1 few -
TGTGCCAGCAGCTTCGGGCAACCCAACACTGAAGCTTTCTTT CASSFGQPNTEAFF TRBJ1-1 TRBV5-6 once -
TGCGCCAGCAGGTGGGCTAGCGACTACGAGCAGTACTTC CASRWASDYEQYF TRBJ2-7 TRBV5-1 - -
TGTGCCATCAGTGATCCGGGGTTCTCCTACAATGAGCAGTTCTTC CAISDPGFSYNEQFF TRBJ2-1 TRBV10-3 few -
TGTGCCAGCAGCTTAGGTGGACTAGCGGGATTTAACACCGGGGAGCTGTTTTTT CASSLGGLAGFNTGELFF TRBJ2-2 TRBV13 - TRBD2